The entry below describes one T cell receptor beta chain. Its antigen is currently unknown. Only in-frame clones appear in the TCRdb table, and some are missing; sequencing was by immunoSEQ multiplex PCR. The sample holds 110,000 to 150,000 clones, approximately 84% seen once. The data were taken from a study of cytomegalovirus exposure and HLA in healthy donors. Study-wide findings and caveats: The TCR clusters that emerged in the first cohort tended, a later analysis found, to co-occur in the roughly 130 validation repertoires. In vitro assays verified that three CMV-associated chains recognized CMV antigens specifically.

V was clipped by 1 base and J by 1 base, with 8 bases between them. CDR1 and CDR2 (germline): SGHAT, FQNNGV. CDR3 length equals 15 residues. The sample taken for sequencing was PBMCs. The sequence was collected from a woman aged 25 to 39 in good health and CMV-seronegative. This chain joins TRBV11-2 and TRBJ2-1, with D perhaps matching TRBD1 (5 bases). In DNA form, the CDR3 reads TGTGCCAGCAGCTTAGGGACATCTTCCTACAATGAGCAGTTCTTC. This gives the protein CASSLGTSSYNEQFF.